Below are 32 T cell receptor beta chains sequenced from a single sample in a study of beta chain features in type 1 diabetes. All of the isolated RNA was reverse transcribed, so expressed TCRB transcripts were sequenced. Data came from immunoSEQ multiplex PCR; TCRdb stores just in-frame clones and leaves some out. The table lists around 450,000 clones, roughly an eighth of them singletons. Sequencing was done on a sample of naive CD4+ T cells from blood. The receptor source for this set is a woman aged 18-29 years in good health.

In its sample, this clone was seen a few times. The rearrangement joins TRBV30 to TRBJ1-2; 8 bases agree with TRBD1. V shed 2 bases, J shed 6 bases, and the junction held 5 bases outside the gene matches. Germline V gene data show CDR1 as GTSNPN and CDR2 as SVGIG (reference sequence). The CDR3 length is 13 residues. The CDR3 DNA reads as TGTGCCTGGAGTCCAGGGGGCCGGGATGGCTACACCTTC. Its translation: CAWSPGGRDGYTF.

The gene calls are TRBV2 and TRBJ2-7, with 12 bases identical to TRBD2. The germline V gene has CDR1 SNHLY and CDR2 FYNNEI. The trim removed 4 bases at V and 6 bases at J, leaving 4 bases unmatched. The CDR3 is 14 residues long. The chain's CDR3 is CASSGTSGVVEQYV. The CDR3 DNA is TGTGCCAGCAGTGGGACTAGCGGGGTTGTCGAGCAGTACGTC.

This rearrangement joins TRBV29-1 to TRBJ2-1; perhaps D is TRBD1 or TRBD2 (5 bases each). This CDR3 contains 15 residues. Germline-derived CDR1 and CDR2 are SQVTM and ANQGSEA. V was clipped by 7 bases and J by 3 bases, with 19 bases between them. The CDR3 bases are TGCAGCGGATCCGGGACCCAAAAGCTCTACAATGAGCAGTTCTTC. Protein sequence: CSGSGTQKLYNEQFF.

The table lists this clone with a few counts. The genes are TRBV29-1 and TRBJ2-7, with 9 bases aligning to TRBD2. This CDR3 comprises 16 residues. The junction had 12 bases not matched to a gene; V was cut back by 4 bases and J by 2 bases. The germline V gene encodes CDR1 SQVTM and CDR2 ANQGSEA. The CDR3 nucleotides read TGCAGCGTTGCCGAGCAGACTAGCGGCCGGGCCTACGAGCAGTACTTC. This encodes CSVAEQTSGRAYEQYF.

This clone occurred a few times. This sequence joins TRBV7-9 and TRBJ2-5, with unresolved D. The CDR3 length is 14 residues. Germline V gives CDR1 SEHNR, CDR2 FQNEAQ (reference sequence). Trimming pared 3 bases from V and 3 bases from J, leaving 11 bases between. The DNA of the CDR3 is TGTGCCAGCAGCTTGACACCCCAAAAAGAGACCCAGTACTTC. Protein product: CASSLTPQKETQYF.

The sample holds a few counts of this clone. The V and J genes are TRBV9 and TRBJ1-1; TRBD1 might be the D (6 bases). This CDR3 contains 15 residues. Trimming took off 4 bases at V and 2 bases at J, with 15 bases between the two ends. CDR1 and CDR2 from the germline V gene are SGDLS and YYNGEE. The CDR3 DNA is TGTGCCAGCAGCCCGGGGGCAGGCATTAACACTGAAGCTTTCTTT. The encoded protein is CASSPGAGINTEAFF. The full variable domain, with the rest looked up from reference TRBV9 and TRBJ1-1, is DSGVTQTPKHLITATGQRVTLRCSPRSGDLSVYWYQQSLDQGLQFLIQYYNGEERAKGNILERFSAQQFPDLHSELNLSSLELGDSALYFCASSPGAGINTEAFFGQGTRLTVV.

The gene calls are TRBV27 and TRBJ2-7; TRBD1 matches at 7 bases. The CDR3 is made up of 15 amino acids. Losses at the gene ends were 5 bases for V and 5 bases for J; bases not matched to a gene: 12. Germline lookup yields CDR1 MNHEY and CDR2 SMNVEV (reference sequence). DNA for the CDR3: TGTGCCAGCAGTCCACTAAACGACAGGGCCCACGAGCAGTACGTC. Amino acid sequence: CASSPLNDRAHEQYV.

This clone has only a few counts. The junction differs from germline at one of its ends, possibly a read error. This chain joins TRBV13 and TRBJ2-7, with TRBD1 matching 9 bases. This CDR3 has 15 residues. Germline V gene sequence: CDR1 PRHDT, CDR2 FYEKMQ (reference sequence). CDR3 region: CASSVGGQGSYEQYF. In DNA, the CDR3 is TGTGCCAGCAGCGTAGGAGGACAGGGGTCCTACGAGCAGTACTTC.

This clone has a handful of counts. CDR3: CAWGGQDWTGELFF. DNA for the CDR3: TGTGCCTGGGGGGGACAGGACTGGACCGGGGAGCTGTTTTTT. The chain combines TRBV30 with TRBJ2-2, with 8 positions matching TRBD1. J was trimmed by 5 bases and V by 5 bases; bases with no gene match: 7. Germline lookup yields CDR1 GTSNPN and CDR2 SVGIG (reference sequence). CDR3 length equals 14 residues.

The chain carries TRBV21-1 and TRBJ2-3; the table's TRBD1 call for D was not verified on the DNA. TRBV21-1 represents a pseudogene. The CDR3 is 19 amino acids. The CDR3 DNA reads TGTGCCAGCAGCACGGACAGGGCGTTTCGTAGGTTCGGGTTAGATACGCAGTATTTT. It yields the protein CASSTDRAFRRFGLDTQYF.

The V and J genes are TRBV2 and TRBJ1-5, with D tentatively TRBD1 (6 bases). The V gene's germline CDR1 is SNHLY and CDR2 FYNNEI. Deletions cut 6 bases from V and 7 bases from J, with 16 bases between. The CDR3 length is 14 residues. For the CDR3, the DNA is TGTGCCAGCAGGACTACAGGGCTGGAGCAGCCCCAGCATTTT. The encoded protein is CASRTTGLEQPQHF.

This clone has just a few counts. This chain joins TRBV9 and TRBJ2-5, with 8 positions matching TRBD1. Germline V gene sequence: CDR1 SGDLS, CDR2 YYNGEE. The V gene end was trimmed by 2 bases and the J gene end by 5 bases; junction bases not matched to a gene: 2. This CDR3 has 13 amino acids. The CDR3 protein is CASSVDRDETQYF. Here the CDR3 DNA reads TGTGCCAGCAGCGTGGACAGGGACGAGACCCAGTACTTC.

This clone occurred a few times. The chain couples TRBV7-6 to TRBJ2-7; D is unclear. Germline-derived CDR1 and CDR2 are SGHVS and FNYEAQ. The V end lost 5 bases, the J end lost 1 base, and 9 bases lay between the germline ends. This CDR3 is built from 13 residues. The CDR3 loop is CASSRQKSYEQYF. In nucleotides, the CDR3 is TGTGCCAGCAGCAGACAAAAATCCTACGAGCAGTACTTC.

The J gene is TRBJ2-3, the V gene TRBV4-1; 7 nucleotides line up with TRBD2. Trimming took 3 bases from V and 1 from J; bases not matched to a gene: 10. CDR1 MGHRA and CDR2 YSYEKL come from the germline V gene. The CDR3 spans 17 residues. The CDR3 loop reads CASSHLFAGVRTDTQYF. CDR3 in DNA: TGCGCCAGCAGCCACCTCTTTGCGGGGGTTCGCACAGATACGCAGTATTTT.

The chain combines TRBV5-1 with TRBJ1-2, with D possibly being TRBD1 (5 bases). The CDR3 runs 14 residues. Germline CDR1 SGHRS, CDR2 YFSETQ. Trimming removed 2 bases at V and 6 bases at J, with 14 bases between. CDR3 in amino acids: CASSFGASEDGYTF. DNA of the CDR3: TGCGCCAGCAGCTTCGGGGCATCCGAAGATGGCTACACCTTC.

This chain uses TRBV30 with TRBJ2-3, with a possible D match to TRBD1 (7 bases). Between the trimmed V and J ends, which lost 4 bases and 4 bases, there was a span of 15 bases. This CDR3 contains 14 residues. The germline V gene has CDR1 GTSNPN and CDR2 SVGIG (reference sequence). The chain's CDR3 is CAWTGGGKSDTQYF. As DNA, the CDR3 is TGTGCCTGGACTGGAGGGGGCAAGTCAGATACGCAGTATTTT.

V is TRBV4-3 and J is TRBJ2-3; D call uncertain. Germline V gene data show CDR1 as LGHNA and CDR2 as YSLEER. The CDR3 length is 14 residues. Trimming removed 5 bases at V and 0 bases at J, with 9 bases between. The CDR3 is CASSFRPSTDTQYF. CDR3 DNA: TGCGCCAGCAGCTTCCGACCTAGCACAGATACGCAGTATTTT.

About this clone: At one boundary the junction diverges from the germline segment, which might be a read error. The rearrangement joins TRBV7-7 to TRBJ1-1, with D hard to call. The CDR3 loop spans 15 amino acids. Germline assignment: CDR1 SSHAT and CDR2 FNYEAQ (reference sequence). The CDR3 region is CASSPVGSDHTEAFF. CDR3 sequence (DNA): TGTGCTAGCAGCCCAGTGGGGAGTGACCACACTGAAGCTTTCTTT.

In its sample, this clone was seen a few times. The rearrangement joins TRBV19 to TRBJ2-5; D remains ambiguous. Trimming left V 7 bases short and J 1 base short, with 4 bases between. The CDR3 is 11 residues long. Germline loops: CDR1 LNHDA, CDR2 SQIVND (reference sequence). CDR3 sequence reads: CASKIQETQYF. The CDR3 region has the DNA TGTGCCAGTAAGATCCAAGAGACCCAGTACTTC.

This clone has just a few counts. V gene TRBV7-2 combines with J gene TRBJ1-2; 7 nucleotides match TRBD1. Germline V gene sequence: CDR1 SGHTA, CDR2 FQGNSA. The CDR3 is 12 amino acids. With V trimmed by 5 bases and J by 8 bases, 5 bases remained unmatched. The CDR3 nucleotides are TGTGCCAGCAGCGGAACAGGGGCGGGCTACACCTTC. The encoded protein is CASSGTGAGYTF. Based on the CDR3 plus reference TRBV7-2 and TRBJ1-2, the full variable domain is GAGVSQSPSNKVTEKGKDVELRCDPISGHTALYWYRQSLGQGLEFLIYFQGNSAPDKSGLPSDRFSAERTGGSVSTLTIQRTQQEDSAVYLCASSGTGAGYTFGSGTRLTVV.

To note about this clone: The sample contains more than one DNA sequence encoding this CDR3. The gene calls are TRBV7-2 and TRBJ2-5; D ambiguous. V dropped 2 bases and J dropped 5 bases, with 3 bases sitting between them. There are 11 residues in the CDR3. In germline, CDR1 is SGHTA, CDR2 FQGNSA. The CDR3 is CASSLSETQYF. The CDR3, as DNA: TGTGCCAGCAGCTTATCGGAGACCCAGTACTTC.

This chain joins TRBV15 and TRBJ1-5; possible D gene TRBD1, 5 bases. The germline V gene encodes CDR1 LNHNV and CDR2 YYDKDF (reference sequence). This CDR3 is 13 amino acids long. V was pared by 4 bases and J by 3 bases, with 7 bases between. The CDR3: CATSMGVNQPQHF. As DNA, the CDR3 is TGTGCCACCAGCATGGGGGTCAATCAGCCCCAGCATTTT. The whole variable domain, remainder taken from reference TRBV15 and TRBJ1-5, is DAMVIQNPRYQVTQFGKPVTLSCSQTLNHNVMYWYQQKSSQAPKLLFHYYDKDFNNEADTPDNFQSRRPNTSFCFLDIRSPGLGDTAMYLCATSMGVNQPQHFGDGTRLSIL.

Only a few counts were recorded for this clone. The chain is built from TRBV7-2 and TRBJ2-7, with D possibly being TRBD1 or TRBD2 (5 bases each). CDR3 length: 15 residues. Looked up from germline, CDR1 is SGHTA and CDR2 is FQGNSA. V was trimmed by 2 bases and J by 0 bases, leaving 11 bases between them. The CDR3 is CASSLWDGSSYEQYV. In nucleotides, the CDR3 is TGTGCCAGCAGCTTATGGGACGGCAGCTCCTACGAGCAGTACGTC.

This clone has only a few counts. J is TRBJ1-1 and V is TRBV30; unclear D gene. The germline gives CDR1 GTSNPN, CDR2 SVGIG (reference sequence). The ends were cut back, 3 bases at V and 1 base at J, with 12 bases in the middle. CDR3 size: 14 residues. The CDR3 sequence: CAWSSVAANTEAFF. The CDR3 DNA follows: TGTGCCTGGAGCTCCGTTGCTGCGAACACTGAAGCTTTCTTT.

A word on this clone: The same CDR3 is also encoded by other DNA sequences in this sample. The gene calls are TRBV9 and TRBJ2-1; D not resolved. Germline values: CDR1 SGDLS, CDR2 YYNGEE. Trimming shortened V by 0 bases and J by 0 bases, and 7 bases separated the two germline ends. There are 15 residues in the CDR3. CDR3 sequence reads: CASSVAPSSYNEQFF. The CDR3 DNA sequence: TGTGCCAGCAGCGTAGCTCCTAGCTCCTACAATGAGCAGTTCTTC.

This clone was recorded a few times. CDR3 sequence (DNA): TGTGCCAGCAGTGAATACTCTGCGCCCGAGCAGTACTTC. It yields the protein CASSEYSAPEQYF. The chain is built from TRBV25-1 and TRBJ2-7; no firm D call. From germline, CDR1 is MGHDK and CDR2 SYGVNS. Trimming took 0 bases from V and 6 from J, leaving 9 bases between them. The CDR3 covers 13 residues.

This clone turned up a few times. The chain uses TRBV7-9 and TRBJ2-7, with TRBD2 identical over 9 bases. The germline gives CDR1 SEHNR, CDR2 FQNEAQ (reference sequence). V dropped 5 bases and J dropped 0; count of bases not matched to a gene: 8. This CDR3 has 16 amino acids. The CDR3 region is CASSVLAGGISYEQYF. As DNA, the CDR3 is TGTGCCAGCAGCGTACTAGCGGGTGGCATCTCCTACGAGCAGTACTTC.

The table lists this clone with a few counts. The J gene is TRBJ2-5, the V gene TRBV15; perhaps TRBD2 as D (5 bases). This CDR3 is 13 amino acids long. V was clipped by 2 bases and J by 3 bases, with 7 bases between them. The germline V gene has CDR1 LNHNV and CDR2 YYDKDF (reference sequence). CDR3 sequence reads: CATSRLGKETQYF. CDR3 coding DNA: TGTGCCACCAGCAGACTCGGGAAAGAGACCCAGTACTTC.

This chain links TRBV9 with TRBJ1-2; D unclear. The germline gives CDR1 SGDLS, CDR2 YYNGEE. The V end lost 2 bases, the J end lost 3 bases, and 8 bases lay between the germline ends. CDR3 length: 13 amino acids. In DNA, the CDR3 is TGTGCCAGCAGCGTCTACAGAGACTATGGCTACACCTTC. Translation gives CASSVYRDYGYTF.

This clone was recorded many times. The J gene is TRBJ1-1, the V gene TRBV30; D is possibly TRBD1 (6 bases). Germline values: CDR1 GTSNPN, CDR2 SVGIG (reference sequence). Trimming pared 7 bases from V and 4 bases from J, leaving 16 bases between. The CDR3 length is 13 residues. The CDR3 reads CALDKSRGTEAFF. The CDR3 DNA sequence: TGTGCCTTGGATAAGAGCAGGGGCACTGAAGCTTTCTTT.

This chain joins TRBV7-2 and TRBJ2-1, with 7 bases identical to TRBD2. Per the germline V gene, CDR1 is SGHTA and CDR2 is FQGNSA. Trimming at V came to 5 bases and at J to 4 bases, leaving 8 bases not matched to a gene. CDR3 size: 15 residues. The CDR3 reads CASSLQRGSYNEQFF. In DNA, the CDR3 is TGTGCCAGCAGCCTTCAGCGGGGAAGTTACAATGAGCAGTTCTTC.

The chain couples TRBV29-1 to TRBJ2-4; D unresolved. Trimming stripped 0 bases from V and 0 bases from J, with 3 bases between. Germline values: CDR1 SQVTM, CDR2 ANQGSEA. The CDR3 covers 13 residues. Written as DNA, the CDR3 is TGCAGCGTTGAAGAACTAGCCAAAAACATTCAGTACTTC. Residues: CSVEELAKNIQYF.